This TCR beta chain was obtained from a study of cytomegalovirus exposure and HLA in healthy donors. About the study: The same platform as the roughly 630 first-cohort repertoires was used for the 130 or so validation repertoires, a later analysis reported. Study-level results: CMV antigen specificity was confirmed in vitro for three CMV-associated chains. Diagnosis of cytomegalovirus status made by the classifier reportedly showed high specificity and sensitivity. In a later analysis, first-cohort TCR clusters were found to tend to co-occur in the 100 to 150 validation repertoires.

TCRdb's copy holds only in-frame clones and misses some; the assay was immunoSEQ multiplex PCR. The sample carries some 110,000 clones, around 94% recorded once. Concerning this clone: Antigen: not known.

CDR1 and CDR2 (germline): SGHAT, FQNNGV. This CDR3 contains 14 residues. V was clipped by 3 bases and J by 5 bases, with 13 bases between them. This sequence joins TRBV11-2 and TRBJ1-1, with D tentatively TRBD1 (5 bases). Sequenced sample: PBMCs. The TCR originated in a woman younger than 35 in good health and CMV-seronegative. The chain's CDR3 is CASSFSGGDTEAFF. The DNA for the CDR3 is TGTGCCAGCAGCTTCAGCGGAGGGGATACTGAAGCTTTCTTT.